The subject of this entry is one T cell receptor beta chain. Unique molecular identifiers were built into the TCRbeta library. TCRdb reprocessed the PCR reads with MiXCR, giving one entry per CDR3 protein. This sample has under 450,000 distinct CDR3 sequences, with about 14% found just once. These data are taken from a study of T-cell reconstitution after alpha-beta-depleted transplantation in children. This TCR derives from a human donor who donated a stem cell graft to a child with Fanconi anemia. This sample comprised PBMCs, obtained from the stem cell graft.

In DNA, the CDR3 is TGCGCCAGCAGCCCTGGACAGGGAGGCCTCACTAATGAAAAACTGTTTTTT. Amino acid sequence: CASSPGQGGLTNEKLFF. The rearrangement joins TRBV5-1 to TRBJ1-4; 8 bases align to TRBD1. In germline, CDR1 is SGHRS, CDR2 YFSETQ. The CDR3 has 17 residues. The ends lost 4 bases at V and 2 bases at J; junction bases unmatched: 10.